This is a list of T cell receptor beta chains from one sample in a study of cytomegalovirus exposure and HLA in healthy donors. TCRdb keeps only in-frame clones here, not all; method: immunoSEQ multiplex PCR. This sample has around 99,000 clones, with 77% found just once. The sample comprised PBMCs. The receptors here all came from a male donor in good health and CMV-seronegative. The CDR3 runs from the conserved cysteine through the conserved F or W. The D gene is left open where the match is weak. Only part of the rows carry a size: once, few, many, or a class if the clone is expanded.

cdr3_aa: CASSPGDRGQETQYF
cdr3_nt: TGTGCCAGCAGCCCGGGTGACAGGGGCCAAGAGACCCAGTACTTC
v_call: TRBV5-4
j_call: TRBJ2-5
d_call: TRBD1
clone_size: .

cdr3_aa: CAWSVGRRTQYF
cdr3_nt: TGTGCCTGGAGTGTAGGGAGGAGGACCCAGTACTTC
v_call: TRBV30
j_call: TRBJ2-5
d_call: .
clone_size: .

cdr3_aa: CASSSDNRGLPYEQYF
cdr3_nt: TGTGCCAGCAGCTCCGATAACAGGGGCCTTCCTTACGAGCAGTACTTC
v_call: TRBV5-6
j_call: TRBJ2-7
d_call: TRBD1
clone_size: .

cdr3_aa: CASSFAGSYEQYF
cdr3_nt: TGCGCCAGCAGCTTCGCAGGATCCTACGAGCAGTACTTC
v_call: TRBV5-1
j_call: TRBJ2-7
d_call: .
clone_size: few

cdr3_aa: CASSLRTTTDTQYF
cdr3_nt: TGTGCCAGCAGCTTAAGGACAACCACAGATACGCAGTATTTT
v_call: TRBV7-3
j_call: TRBJ2-3
d_call: .
clone_size: .

cdr3_aa: CASSEGQVMNTEAFF
cdr3_nt: TGTGCCAGCAGCGAGGGGCAGGTGATGAACACTGAAGCTTTCTTT
v_call: TRBV9
j_call: TRBJ1-1
d_call: .
clone_size: once

cdr3_aa: CASTQTEYNEQFF
cdr3_nt: TGTGCCAGCACTCAGACAGAATACAATGAGCAGTTCTTC
v_call: TRBV6-1
j_call: TRBJ2-1
d_call: .
clone_size: .

cdr3_aa: CAWSSSRTRFLGTAIYF
cdr3_nt: TGTGCCTGGAGTTCTTCGAGGACAAGGTTCCTTGGAACGGCCATATATTTT
v_call: TRBV30
j_call: TRBJ1-3
d_call: .
clone_size: .

cdr3_aa: CASARPPLALYEQYF
cdr3_nt: TGTGCTAGTGCCCGCCCACCTCTAGCGCTCTACGAGCAGTACTTC
v_call: TRBV12-5
j_call: TRBJ2-7
d_call: .
clone_size: once

cdr3_aa: CASSGRDRANKQYF
cdr3_nt: TGTGCCAGCAGCGGACGGGACAGGGCAAACAAGCAGTACTTC
v_call: TRBV5-4
j_call: TRBJ2-7
d_call: TRBD1
clone_size: .

cdr3_aa: CASSPAGVYYEQYF
cdr3_nt: TGTGCCAGCAGCCCAGCTGGAGTCTACTACGAGCAGTACTTC
v_call: TRBV7-2
j_call: TRBJ2-7
d_call: .
clone_size: .

cdr3_aa: CASSQRTGGISGANVLTF
cdr3_nt: TGTGCCAGCAGCCAGCGGACAGGGGGTATATCTGGGGCCAACGTCCTGACTTTC
v_call: TRBV4-2
j_call: TRBJ2-6
d_call: TRBD1
clone_size: once

cdr3_aa: CASSIKERVGRPQHF
cdr3_nt: TGTGCCAGTAGTATCAAGGAACGGGTGGGGCGGCCCCAGCATTTT
v_call: TRBV19
j_call: TRBJ1-5
d_call: .
clone_size: .

cdr3_aa: CASTARGSYEQYF
cdr3_nt: TGTGCCAGCACTGCCAGGGGGTCCTACGAGCAGTACTTC
v_call: TRBV6-6
j_call: TRBJ2-7
d_call: TRBD1
clone_size: .

cdr3_aa: CASSLGLAINTGELFF
cdr3_nt: TGTGCCAGCAGCTTAGGACTAGCGATTAACACCGGGGAGCTGTTTTTT
v_call: TRBV7-2
j_call: TRBJ2-2
d_call: TRBD2
clone_size: .

cdr3_aa: CASSSDRSATYEQYF
cdr3_nt: TGTGCCAGCAGCTCGGACAGGTCCGCCACCTACGAGCAGTACTTC
v_call: TRBV7-2
j_call: TRBJ2-7
d_call: TRBD1
clone_size: .

cdr3_aa: CASSPESNTGELFF
cdr3_nt: TGTGCCAGCAGTCCGGAGAGTAACACCGGGGAGCTGTTTTTT
v_call: TRBV7-7
j_call: TRBJ2-2
d_call: .
clone_size: .

cdr3_aa: CSVTYLGAGAYEQYF
cdr3_nt: TGCAGCGTTACCTACCTAGGGGCAGGGGCCTACGAGCAGTACTTC
v_call: TRBV29-1
j_call: TRBJ2-7
d_call: .
clone_size: .

cdr3_aa: CASSNAGAPRREQYF
cdr3_nt: TGTGCCAGCAGCAACGCGGGGGCCCCTCGTCGTGAGCAGTACTTC
v_call: TRBV7-2
j_call: TRBJ2-7
d_call: .
clone_size: .

cdr3_aa: CASSFAGSYEQYF
cdr3_nt: TGTGCCAGCAGTTTCGCAGGTAGCTACGAGCAGTACTTC
v_call: TRBV27
j_call: TRBJ2-7
d_call: .
clone_size: .

cdr3_aa: CASSWDREGGWSSYNEQFF
cdr3_nt: TGTGCCAGCAGCTGGGACAGGGAAGGGGGTTGGAGCTCCTACAATGAGCAGTTCTTC
v_call: TRBV7-8
j_call: TRBJ2-1
d_call: TRBD1
clone_size: .

cdr3_aa: CASRIDRGSPGANVLTF
cdr3_nt: TGTGCCAGCAGAATTGACAGGGGATCCCCTGGGGCCAACGTCCTGACTTTC
v_call: TRBV28
j_call: TRBJ2-6
d_call: TRBD1
clone_size: .

cdr3_aa: CASRAGRVSGTDTQYF
cdr3_nt: TGCGCCAGCAGGGCGGGAAGGGTTAGCGGCACAGATACGCAGTATTTT
v_call: TRBV10-2
j_call: TRBJ2-3
d_call: .
clone_size: .

cdr3_aa: CASSEVKGGRAFF
cdr3_nt: TGTGCCAGCAGTGAAGTTAAGGGGGGGAGGGCTTTCTTT
v_call: TRBV6-1
j_call: TRBJ1-1
d_call: .
clone_size: .

cdr3_aa: CASSWTPNTEAFF
cdr3_nt: TGTGCCAGCAGTTGGACACCGAACACTGAAGCTTTCTTT
v_call: TRBV6-5
j_call: TRBJ1-1
d_call: .
clone_size: .

cdr3_aa: CATSSRDSRNTGELFF
cdr3_nt: TGTGCCACCAGCAGCCGGGACAGTCGAAACACCGGGGAGCTGTTTTTT
v_call: TRBV15
j_call: TRBJ2-2
d_call: TRBD1
clone_size: .

cdr3_aa: CASSQEQGKPLSYGYTF
cdr3_nt: TGTGCCAGCAGCCAAGAACAGGGCAAGCCCCTGAGCTATGGCTACACCTTC
v_call: TRBV14
j_call: TRBJ1-2
d_call: .
clone_size: .

cdr3_aa: CASSRDRGYEQYF
cdr3_nt: TGCGCCAGCAGCCGGGACAGGGGCTACGAGCAGTACTTC
v_call: TRBV10-1
j_call: TRBJ2-7
d_call: TRBD1
clone_size: .

cdr3_aa: CASSLEASTDTQYF
cdr3_nt: TGTGCCAGCAGTTTAGAGGCTAGCACAGATACGCAGTATTTT
v_call: TRBV27
j_call: TRBJ2-3
d_call: .
clone_size: .

cdr3_aa: CASSSAGGLNTGELFF
cdr3_nt: TGTGCCAGCAGCTCGGCGGGAGGCCTGAACACCGGGGAGCTGTTTTTT
v_call: TRBV7-3
j_call: TRBJ2-2
d_call: TRBD2
clone_size: .

cdr3_aa: CASSLAGQGADTQYF
cdr3_nt: TGCGCCAGCAGCTTGGCCGGGCAGGGCGCAGATACGCAGTATTTT
v_call: TRBV5-1
j_call: TRBJ2-3
d_call: .
clone_size: .

cdr3_aa: CASSQDSLADTYEQYF
cdr3_nt: TGTGCCAGCAGCCAAGATAGCCTAGCGGACACCTACGAGCAGTACTTC
v_call: TRBV4-2
j_call: TRBJ2-7
d_call: TRBD2
clone_size: .

cdr3_aa: CPGSPGTANTGELFF
cdr3_nt: TGTCCTGGGAGCCCTGGGACAGCGAACACCGGGGAGCTGTTTTTT
v_call: TRBV22-1
j_call: TRBJ2-2
d_call: .
clone_size: .

cdr3_aa: CASSLFQGNYGYTF
cdr3_nt: TGTGCCAGCAGTTTATTTCAGGGGAACTATGGCTACACCTTC
v_call: TRBV28
j_call: TRBJ1-2
d_call: .
clone_size: .

cdr3_aa: CASSPGGMNTEAFF
cdr3_nt: TGTGCCAGCAGCCCAGGGGGCATGAACACTGAAGCTTTCTTT
v_call: TRBV5-4
j_call: TRBJ1-1
d_call: TRBD1
clone_size: .

cdr3_aa: CASSLERPGDTQYF
cdr3_nt: TGTGCCAGCAGTTTGGAGCGGCCGGGAGATACGCAGTATTTT
v_call: TRBV27
j_call: TRBJ2-3
d_call: .
clone_size: .

cdr3_aa: CASSQGLAGGETQYF
cdr3_nt: TGCGCCAGCAGCCAAGGACTAGCGGGGGGAGAGACCCAGTACTTC
v_call: TRBV5-1
j_call: TRBJ2-5
d_call: TRBD2
clone_size: .